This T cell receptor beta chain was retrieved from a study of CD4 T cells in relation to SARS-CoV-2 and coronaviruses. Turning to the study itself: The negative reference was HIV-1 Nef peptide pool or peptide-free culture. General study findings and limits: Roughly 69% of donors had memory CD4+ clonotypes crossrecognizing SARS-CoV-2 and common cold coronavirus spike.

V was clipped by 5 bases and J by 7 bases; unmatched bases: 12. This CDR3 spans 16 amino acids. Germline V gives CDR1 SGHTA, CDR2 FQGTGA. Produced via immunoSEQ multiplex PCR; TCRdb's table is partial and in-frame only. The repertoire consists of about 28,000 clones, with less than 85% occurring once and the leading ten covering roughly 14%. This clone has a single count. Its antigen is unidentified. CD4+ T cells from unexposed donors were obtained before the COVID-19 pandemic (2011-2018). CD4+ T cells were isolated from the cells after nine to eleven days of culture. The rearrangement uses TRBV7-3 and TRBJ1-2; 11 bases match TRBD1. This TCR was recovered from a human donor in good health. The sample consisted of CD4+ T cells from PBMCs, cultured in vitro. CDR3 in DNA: TGTGCCAGCAGCCCAGACCGAGCCGGGACAGGGGGTGGCTACACCTTC. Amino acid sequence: CASSPDRAGTGGGYTF.